Detailed here is one T cell receptor (beta chain). The target of this receptor is not known. Base qualities are not recorded, but no much larger clone differs from it by a single base. This specimen belongs to a study of graft-versus-host responses after intestinal transplantation (dated by TCRdb to the early 2020s). Regarding the complete study: The transplants that recipients got were multivisceral, liver-intestinal, or isolated intestinal. Rather than going through the commercial service, samples from a few later patients were sequenced in-house on an Illumina MiSeq and processed with MiXCR. The cohort enrolled fewer than 25 intestinal transplant recipients including one retransplant, and 3 patients lacking pretransplant specimens were excluded. Donor T cell macrochimerism was defined as a peak of at least 4% donor T cells among recipient peripheral blood mononuclear cells. Every recipient was given anti-thymocyte globulin induction, followed by 3 to 4 years of maintenance tacrolimus and steroids. To identify alloreactive clones, pre-transplant mixed lymphocyte reaction products were sequenced and compared with unstimulated pre-transplant donor and recipient T cells. After intestinal transplantation, graft-versus-host and host-versus-graft alloreactive T cell clones were followed in the graft, circulation and bone marrow using bulk TCR-beta CDR3 sequencing. On the study overall, not on this receptor specifically: Early after transplant, peak levels of circulating GvH clones were found to be associated with declines in HvG clones. GvH clones were detected in recipient bone marrow, and some appeared earlier in ileal mucosa or blood, consistent with an intestinal mucosal origin. Patients with donor T cell macrochimerism had high GvH to HvG T cell clonal ratios in their allografts. The conclusions were limited by the relatively low number and heterogeneity of the intestinal transplant patients.

Libraries were prepared through the immunoSEQ multiplex PCR assay. For most patients, genomic DNA was isolated using the Qiagen DNeasy Blood and Tissue Kit and was shipped frozen to Adaptive Biotechnologies for TCR sequencing. For most patients, high-throughput TCR-beta CDR3 sequencing of genomic DNA was performed by Adaptive Biotechnologies. As for the original processing: TCR sequencing data were retrieved from Adaptive's ImmunoSEQ software for around 20 patients, whereas three other patients were processed with MiXCR and VDJtools. To correct CD4 versus CD8 sorting errors, any sequence found in both subsets at a frequency ratio below 5:1 was removed. CDR3 nucleotide sequences shared between donor and recipient were removed because the origin of such sequences could not be assigned. To count as alloreactive, a clone needed at least 2-fold expansion over unstimulated cells and a minimum CFSE-low frequency of 0.002% (template counts) or 0.001% (read counts). Mappable clones were those detected in sequenced pre-transplant spleen, lymph node, or MLR CFSE-low populations of the donor or recipient. The cumulative frequency of alloreactive clones was calculated as a percentage of all sequences, weighted by copy number. TCRdb provides this immuneACCESS table in a form limited to in-frame rearrangements. Some clones are lacking; in checked studies, under half of them reflect an unresolved V gene, and why the rest are absent is not known. From that table come the V and J calls and clone size; the DNA was used to work out D and trimming. Across this sample there are about 93,000 clones, with around 84% seen only once. The top ten hold 0.65% to 0.95% of the sample.

What this sample's time point label stands for: cells obtained before transplantation from donor or recipient. CD3+CD4+ and CD3+CD8+ populations were FACS-sorted from unstimulated pre-transplant donor and recipient cells taken from spleen or lymph nodes. Its CDR3 holds 16 amino acids, cysteine through phenylalanine. This entry keeps only the CDR3 DNA: 48 bases, framed from base 1. The germline V gene provides CDR1 MDHEN and CDR2 SYDVKM. V ends up 1 base short and J 1 base short, with an unmatched junction base count of 5. The sequence is built from TRBV28 and TRBJ2-7; the central 9 bases match TRBD1. The TCR originated in a human donor who received an intestinal transplant. The sequenced sample was unstimulated CD4+ T cells sorted from spleen or lymph node cells, obtained before intestinal transplant. The CDR3 protein is CASSLSRQGGSYEQYF. The base sequence is TGTGCCAGCAGTTTATCCCGACAGGGGGGGTCCTACGAGCAGTACTTC. Beyond the CDR3, the reference TRBV28 and TRBJ2-7 genes provide the residues; the full variable domain reads: DVKVTQSSRYLVKRTGEKVFLECVQDMDHENMFWYRQDPGLGLRLIYFSYDVKMKEKGDIPEGYSVSREKKERFSLILESASTNQTSMYLCASSLSRQGGSYEQYFGPGTRLTVT.